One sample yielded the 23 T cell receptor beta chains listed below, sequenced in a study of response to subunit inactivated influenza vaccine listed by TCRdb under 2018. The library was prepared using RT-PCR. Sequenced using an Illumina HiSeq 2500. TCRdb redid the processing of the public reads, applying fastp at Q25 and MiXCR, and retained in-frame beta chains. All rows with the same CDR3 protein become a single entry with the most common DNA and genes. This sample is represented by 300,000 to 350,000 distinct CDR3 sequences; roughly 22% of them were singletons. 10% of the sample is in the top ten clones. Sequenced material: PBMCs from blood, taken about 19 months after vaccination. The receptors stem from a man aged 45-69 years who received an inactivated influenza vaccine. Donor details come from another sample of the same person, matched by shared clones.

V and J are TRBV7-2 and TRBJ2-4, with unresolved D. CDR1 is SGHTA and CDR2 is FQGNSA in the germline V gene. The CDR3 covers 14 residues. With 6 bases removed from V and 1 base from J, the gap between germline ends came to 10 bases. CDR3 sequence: CASSPIAAKNIQYF. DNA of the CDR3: TGTGCCAGCAGTCCAATTGCGGCCAAAAACATTCAGTACTTC.

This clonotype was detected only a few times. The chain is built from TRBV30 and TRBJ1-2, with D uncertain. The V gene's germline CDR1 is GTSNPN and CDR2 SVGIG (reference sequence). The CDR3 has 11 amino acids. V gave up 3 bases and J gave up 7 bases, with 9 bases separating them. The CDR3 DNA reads TGTGCCTGGAGACCGGCAGCTGGCTACACCTTC. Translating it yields CAWRPAAGYTF.

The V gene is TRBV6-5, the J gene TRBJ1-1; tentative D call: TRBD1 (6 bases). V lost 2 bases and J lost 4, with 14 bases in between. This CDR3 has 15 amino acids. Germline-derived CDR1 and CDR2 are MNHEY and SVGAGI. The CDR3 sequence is CASSYGQPGGTEAFF. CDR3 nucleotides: TGTGCCAGCAGTTACGGACAGCCCGGGGGCACTGAAGCTTTCTTT.

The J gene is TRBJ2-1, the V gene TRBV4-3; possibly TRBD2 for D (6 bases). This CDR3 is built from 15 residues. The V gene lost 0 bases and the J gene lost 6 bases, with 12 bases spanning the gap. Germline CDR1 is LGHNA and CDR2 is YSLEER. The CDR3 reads CASSQDLGGFNEQFF. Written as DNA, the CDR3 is TGCGCCAGCAGCCAAGATTTGGGGGGATTCAATGAGCAGTTCTTC.

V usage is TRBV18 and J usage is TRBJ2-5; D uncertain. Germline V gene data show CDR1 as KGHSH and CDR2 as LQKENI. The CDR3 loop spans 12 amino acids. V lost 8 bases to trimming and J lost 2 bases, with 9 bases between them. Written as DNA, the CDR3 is TGTGCCAGCACCCTCGGTCAAGAGACCCAGTACTTC. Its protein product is CASTLGQETQYF. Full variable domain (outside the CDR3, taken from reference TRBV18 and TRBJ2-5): NAGVMQNPRHLVRRRGQEARLRCSPMKGHSHVYWYRQLPEEGLKFMVYLQKENIIDESGMPKERFSAEFPKEGPSILRIQQVVRGDSAAYFCASTLGQETQYFGPGTRLLVL.

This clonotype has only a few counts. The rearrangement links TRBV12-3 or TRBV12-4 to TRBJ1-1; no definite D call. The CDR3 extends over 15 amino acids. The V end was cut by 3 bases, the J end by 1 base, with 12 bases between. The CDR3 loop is CASSFSYRQNTEAFF. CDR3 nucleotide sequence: TGTGCCAGCAGTTTTAGTTACAGACAGAACACTGAAGCTTTCTTT.

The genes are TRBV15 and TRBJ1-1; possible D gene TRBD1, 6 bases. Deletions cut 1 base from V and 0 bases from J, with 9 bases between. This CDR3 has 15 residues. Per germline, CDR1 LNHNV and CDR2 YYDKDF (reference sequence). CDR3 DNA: TGTGCCACCAGCAGAGCGGACAGCATGAACACTGAAGCTTTCTTT. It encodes CATSRADSMNTEAFF.

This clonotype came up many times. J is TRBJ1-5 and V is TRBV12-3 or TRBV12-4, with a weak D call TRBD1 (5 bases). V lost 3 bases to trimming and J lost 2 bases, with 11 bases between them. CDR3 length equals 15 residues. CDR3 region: CASSFSAGGNQPQHF. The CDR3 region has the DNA TGTGCCAGCAGTTTTTCTGCGGGGGGCAATCAGCCCCAGCATTTT.

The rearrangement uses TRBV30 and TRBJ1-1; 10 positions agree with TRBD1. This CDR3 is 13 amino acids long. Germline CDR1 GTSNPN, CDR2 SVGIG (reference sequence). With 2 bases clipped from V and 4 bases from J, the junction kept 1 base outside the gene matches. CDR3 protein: CAWSRQGATEAFF. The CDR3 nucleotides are TGTGCCTGGAGTCGACAGGGGGCCACTGAAGCTTTCTTT.

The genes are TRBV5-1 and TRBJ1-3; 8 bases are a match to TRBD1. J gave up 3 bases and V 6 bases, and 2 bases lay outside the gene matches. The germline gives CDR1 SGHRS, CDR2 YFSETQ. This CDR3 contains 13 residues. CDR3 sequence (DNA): TGCGCCAGCACAGGGGGCTATGGAAACACCATATATTTT. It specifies CASTGGYGNTIYF.

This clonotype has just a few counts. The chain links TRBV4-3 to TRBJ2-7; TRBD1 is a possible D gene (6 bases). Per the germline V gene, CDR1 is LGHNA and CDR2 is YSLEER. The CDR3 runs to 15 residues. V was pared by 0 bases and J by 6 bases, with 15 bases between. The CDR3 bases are TGCGCCAGCAGCCAAGATTGGACAGTGGGCGGCGAGCAGTACTTC. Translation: CASSQDWTVGGEQYF.

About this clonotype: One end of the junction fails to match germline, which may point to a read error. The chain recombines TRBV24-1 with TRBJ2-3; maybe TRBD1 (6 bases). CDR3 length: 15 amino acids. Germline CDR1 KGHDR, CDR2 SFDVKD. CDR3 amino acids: CATSADRASTDTEYF. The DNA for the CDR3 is TGTGCCACCAGTGCGGACAGAGCTAGCACAGATACGGAGTATTTT.

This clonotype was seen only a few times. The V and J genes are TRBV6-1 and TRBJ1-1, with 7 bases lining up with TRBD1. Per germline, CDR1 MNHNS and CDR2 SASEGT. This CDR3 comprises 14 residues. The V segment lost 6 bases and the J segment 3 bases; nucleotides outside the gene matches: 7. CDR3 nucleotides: TGTGCCAGCAGGATAGGGGGCGCGGACACTGAAGCTTTCTTT. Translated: CASRIGGADTEAFF.

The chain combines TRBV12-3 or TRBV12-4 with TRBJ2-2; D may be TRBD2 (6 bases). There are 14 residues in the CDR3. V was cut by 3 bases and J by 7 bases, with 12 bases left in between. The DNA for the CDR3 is TGTGCCAGCAGTTTTTTGCGGGAAGACGGGGAGCTGTTTTTT. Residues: CASSFLREDGELFF.

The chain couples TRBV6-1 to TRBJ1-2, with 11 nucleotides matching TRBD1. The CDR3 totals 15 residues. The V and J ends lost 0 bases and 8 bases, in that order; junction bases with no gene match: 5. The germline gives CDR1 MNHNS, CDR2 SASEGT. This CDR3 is CASSEAPGQGVGYTF. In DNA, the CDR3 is TGTGCCAGCAGTGAAGCCCCGGGACAGGGGGTGGGCTACACCTTC.

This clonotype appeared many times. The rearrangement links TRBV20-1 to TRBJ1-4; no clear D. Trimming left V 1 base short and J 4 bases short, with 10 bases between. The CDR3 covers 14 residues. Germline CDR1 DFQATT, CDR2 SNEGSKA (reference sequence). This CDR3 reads CSARGRAYNEKLFF. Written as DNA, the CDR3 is TGCAGTGCTAGAGGGAGGGCTTATAATGAAAAACTGTTTTTT.

The CDR3 loop reads CASSPTGGGYGYTF. In DNA, the CDR3 is TGTGCCAGCAGTCCGACAGGAGGTGGCTATGGCTACACCTTC. The chain joins TRBV28 to TRBJ1-2; possible D gene TRBD1, 6 bases. The germline V gene encodes CDR1 MDHEN and CDR2 SYDVKM. This CDR3 comprises 14 residues. The V and J ends lost 5 bases and 4 bases respectively, with 14 bases between them.

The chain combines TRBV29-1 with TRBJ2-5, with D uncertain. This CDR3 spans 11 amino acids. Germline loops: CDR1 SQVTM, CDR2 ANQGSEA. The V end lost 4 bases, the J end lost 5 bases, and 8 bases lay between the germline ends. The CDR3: CSVGGMETQYF. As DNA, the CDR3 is TGCAGCGTTGGTGGGATGGAGACCCAGTACTTC. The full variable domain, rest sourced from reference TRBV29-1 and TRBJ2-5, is SAVISQKPSRDICQRGTSLTIQCQVDSQVTMMFWYRQQPGQSLTLIATANQGSEATYESGFVIDKFPISRPNLTFSTLTVSNMSPEDSSIYLCSVGGMETQYFGPGTRLLVL.

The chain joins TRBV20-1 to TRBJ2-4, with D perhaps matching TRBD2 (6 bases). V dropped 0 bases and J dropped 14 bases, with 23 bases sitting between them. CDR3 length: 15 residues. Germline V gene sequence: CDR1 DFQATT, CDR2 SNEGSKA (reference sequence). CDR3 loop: CSARDIKLAEGVEYF. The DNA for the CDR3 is TGCAGTGCTAGAGATATAAAACTCGCGGAGGGAGTGGAGTACTTC.

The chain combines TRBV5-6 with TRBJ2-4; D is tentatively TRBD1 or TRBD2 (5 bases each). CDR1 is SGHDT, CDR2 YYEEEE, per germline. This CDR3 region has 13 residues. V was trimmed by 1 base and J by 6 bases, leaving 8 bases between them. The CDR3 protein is CASSLSGTNIQYF. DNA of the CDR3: TGTGCCAGCAGCTTGTCGGGGACAAACATTCAGTACTTC.

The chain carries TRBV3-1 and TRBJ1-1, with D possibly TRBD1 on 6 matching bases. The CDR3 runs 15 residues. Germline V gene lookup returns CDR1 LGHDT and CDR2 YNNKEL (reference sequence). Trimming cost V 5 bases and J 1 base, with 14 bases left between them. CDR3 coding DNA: TGTGCCAGCAGCGCTCGGGACACTCCGAACACTGAAGCTTTCTTT. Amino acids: CASSARDTPNTEAFF.

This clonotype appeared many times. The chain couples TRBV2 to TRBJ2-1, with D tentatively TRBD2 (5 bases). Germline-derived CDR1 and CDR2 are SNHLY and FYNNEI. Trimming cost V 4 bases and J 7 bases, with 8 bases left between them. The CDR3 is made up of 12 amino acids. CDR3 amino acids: CASSVRGNEQFF. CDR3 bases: TGTGCCAGCAGTGTACGGGGAAATGAGCAGTTCTTC.

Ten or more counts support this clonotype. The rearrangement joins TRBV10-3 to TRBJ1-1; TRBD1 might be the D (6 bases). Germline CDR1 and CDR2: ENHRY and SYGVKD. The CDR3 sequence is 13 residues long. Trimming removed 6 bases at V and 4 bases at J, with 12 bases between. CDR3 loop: CAIRAGEFTEAFF. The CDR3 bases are TGTGCCATCAGAGCAGGGGAATTCACTGAAGCTTTCTTT.